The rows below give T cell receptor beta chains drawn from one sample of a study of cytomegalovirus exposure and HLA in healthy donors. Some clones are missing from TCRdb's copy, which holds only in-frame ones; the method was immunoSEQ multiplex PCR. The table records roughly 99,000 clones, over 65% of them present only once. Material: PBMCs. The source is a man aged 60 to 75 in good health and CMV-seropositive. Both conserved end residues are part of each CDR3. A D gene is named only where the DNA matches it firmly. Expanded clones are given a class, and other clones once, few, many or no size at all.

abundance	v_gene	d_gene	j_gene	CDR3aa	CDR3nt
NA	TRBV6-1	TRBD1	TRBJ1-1	CASSEMVRGRRGETEAFF	TGTGCCAGCAGTGAAATGGTCAGGGGGCGGAGGGGGGAAACTGAAGCCTTCTTT
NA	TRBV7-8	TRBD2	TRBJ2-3	CASSLLAGGRDTQYF	TGTGCCAGCAGCTTACTAGCGGGGGGGCGAGATACGCAGTATTTT
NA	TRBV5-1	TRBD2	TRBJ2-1	CASRGLAGVNNEQFF	TGCGCCAGCAGGGGACTAGCGGGGGTTAACAATGAGCAGTTCTTC
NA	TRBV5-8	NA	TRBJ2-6	CASSLRTVGANVLTF	TGTGCCAGCAGCCTTCGGACAGTCGGGGCCAACGTCCTGACTTTC
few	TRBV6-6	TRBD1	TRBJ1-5	CASSTSDRGNQPQHF	TGTGCCAGCAGTACCTCTGACAGGGGCAATCAGCCCCAGCATTTT
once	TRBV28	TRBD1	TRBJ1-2	CASSPTGTAKNYGYTF	TGTGCCAGCAGCCCGACCGGGACAGCGAAGAACTATGGCTACACCTTC
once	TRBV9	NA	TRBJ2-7	CASSVTMGGHEQYF	TGTGCCAGCAGCGTAACTATGGGTGGCCACGAGCAGTACTTC
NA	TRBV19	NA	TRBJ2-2	CASLRETNTGELFF	TGTGCCAGTCTGAGGGAAACCAACACCGGGGAGCTGTTTTTT
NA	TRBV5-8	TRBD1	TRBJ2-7	CASSLKPGQGVYEQYF	TGTGCCAGCAGCTTGAAGCCTGGACAGGGGGTCTACGAGCAGTACTTC
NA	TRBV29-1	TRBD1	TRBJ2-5	CSVEDGTGRQETQYF	TGCAGCGTTGAAGATGGGACAGGACGCCAAGAGACCCAGTACTTC
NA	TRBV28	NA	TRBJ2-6	CASRTGTSGANVLTF	TGTGCCAGCAGAACAGGGACCTCGGGGGCCAACGTCCTGACTTTC
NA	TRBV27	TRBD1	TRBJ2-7	CASSLQGAPFYEQYF	TGTGCCAGCAGTCTACAGGGGGCTCCTTTCTACGAGCAGTACTTC
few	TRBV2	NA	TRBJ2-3	CASSPLGANTDTQYF	TGTGCCAGCAGCCCTCTAGGGGCCAACACAGATACGCAGTATTTT